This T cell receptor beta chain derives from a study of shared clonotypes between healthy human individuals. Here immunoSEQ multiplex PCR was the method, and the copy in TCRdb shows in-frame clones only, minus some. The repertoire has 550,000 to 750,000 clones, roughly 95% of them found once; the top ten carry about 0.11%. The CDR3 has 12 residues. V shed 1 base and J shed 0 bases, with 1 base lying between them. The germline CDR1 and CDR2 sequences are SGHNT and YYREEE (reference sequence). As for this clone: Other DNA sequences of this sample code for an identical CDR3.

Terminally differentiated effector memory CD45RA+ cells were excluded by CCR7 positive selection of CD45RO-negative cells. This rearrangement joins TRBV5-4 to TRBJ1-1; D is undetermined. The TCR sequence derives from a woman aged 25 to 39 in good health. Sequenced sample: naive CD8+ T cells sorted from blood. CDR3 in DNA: TGTGCCAGCAGCTTGTTGAACACTGAAGCTTTCTTT. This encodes CASSLLNTEAFF.